This T cell receptor beta chain is drawn from a study of blood T cells in healthy people across ages. Alongside a J-beta primer mix, a sample-barcoded 5' primer served in a second PCR lasting about 7 to 11 cycles. TCRdb itself ran the 5' RACE reads through MiXCR, one entry per CDR3 protein. Among some 890,000 distinct CDR3 sequences listed, about 29% were seen once. Trimming pared 4 bases from V and 5 bases from J, leaving 9 bases between. The CDR3 contains 13 residues. The germline V gene encodes CDR1 DFQATT and CDR2 SNEGSKA (reference sequence). This sample was shared with a second study, whose subject was T cells of mothers and their children.

This clonotype originated in a woman in her thirties or forties in good health. Sample: blood. The V gene is TRBV20-1, the J gene TRBJ1-6; no reliable D call. The CDR3 DNA sequence: TGCAGTGCTATCGGGGATGATAATTCACCCCTCCACTTT. Its protein is CSAIGDDNSPLHF.